This TCR beta chain comes out of a study of cytomegalovirus exposure and HLA in healthy donors. Study information: Earlier sequencing of 150 million to 200 million T cells yielded around 120 million unique TCR beta sequences. Drawn from HLA-typed donors, roughly 87 million unique TCRs were held in an early data release.

Study-level findings and limits: Likely technical artifact: a cluster of highly shared sequence variants. Most of the CMV-associated TCR beta chains (in a later analysis) appeared to be HLA-restricted.

Germline V lookup: CDR1 SGHTA, CDR2 FQGNSA. The length of the CDR3 is 15 residues. V was clipped by 5 bases and J by 2 bases; unmatched bases: 5. The study ran its PCR with 60 Vbeta and 13 Jbeta primers. The repertoire was sequenced with immunoSEQ multiplex PCR; TCRdb's copy has only in-frame clones and lacks some. The data contain 69,000 or so clones, about 70% of them singletons. About this clone itself: Its antigen is not known.

The chain joins TRBV7-2 to TRBJ1-5; 8 bases align to TRBD1. The source is a man aged 18 to 30 in good health and CMV-seronegative. Input material: PBMCs. CDR3 coding DNA: TGTGCCAGCAGCGTCCAGGGGGCTGGCAATCAGCCCCAGCATTTT. This codes for CASSVQGAGNQPQHF.